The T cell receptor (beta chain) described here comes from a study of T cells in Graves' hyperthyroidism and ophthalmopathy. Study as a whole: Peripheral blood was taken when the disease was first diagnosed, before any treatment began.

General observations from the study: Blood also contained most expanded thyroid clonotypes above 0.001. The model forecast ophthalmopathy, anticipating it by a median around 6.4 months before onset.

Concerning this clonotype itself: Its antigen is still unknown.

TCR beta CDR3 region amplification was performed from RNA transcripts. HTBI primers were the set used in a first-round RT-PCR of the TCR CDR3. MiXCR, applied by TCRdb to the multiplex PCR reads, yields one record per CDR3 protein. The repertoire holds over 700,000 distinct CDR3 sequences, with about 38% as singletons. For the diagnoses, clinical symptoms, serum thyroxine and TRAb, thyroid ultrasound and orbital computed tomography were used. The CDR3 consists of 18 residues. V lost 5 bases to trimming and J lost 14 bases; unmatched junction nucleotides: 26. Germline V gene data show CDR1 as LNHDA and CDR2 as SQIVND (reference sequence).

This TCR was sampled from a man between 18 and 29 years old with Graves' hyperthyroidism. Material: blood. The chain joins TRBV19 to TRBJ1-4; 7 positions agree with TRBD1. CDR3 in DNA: TGTGCCAGTAGTCTATTCCCGACAGGGATTGAGACCCATTCCCGGCTGTTTTTT. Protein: CASSLFPTGIETHSRLFF. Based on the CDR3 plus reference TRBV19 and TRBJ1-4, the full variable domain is DGGITQSPKYLFRKEGQNVTLSCEQNLNHDAMYWYRQDPGQGLRLIYYSQIVNDFQKGDIAEGYSVSREKKESFPLTVTSAQKNPTAFYLCASSLFPTGIETHSRLFFGSGTQLSVL.